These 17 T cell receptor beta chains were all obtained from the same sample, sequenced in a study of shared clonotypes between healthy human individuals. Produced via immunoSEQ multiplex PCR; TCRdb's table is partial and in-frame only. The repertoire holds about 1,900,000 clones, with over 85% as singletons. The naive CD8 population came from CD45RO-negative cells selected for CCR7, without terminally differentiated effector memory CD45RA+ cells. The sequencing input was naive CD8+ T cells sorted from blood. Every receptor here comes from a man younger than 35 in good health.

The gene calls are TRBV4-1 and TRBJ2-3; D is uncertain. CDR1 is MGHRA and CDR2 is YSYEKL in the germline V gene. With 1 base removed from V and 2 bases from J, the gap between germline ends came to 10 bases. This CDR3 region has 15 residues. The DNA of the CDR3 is TGCGCCAGCAGCCAAGGGACCTTTAACACAGATACGCAGTATTTT. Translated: CASSQGTFNTDTQYF.

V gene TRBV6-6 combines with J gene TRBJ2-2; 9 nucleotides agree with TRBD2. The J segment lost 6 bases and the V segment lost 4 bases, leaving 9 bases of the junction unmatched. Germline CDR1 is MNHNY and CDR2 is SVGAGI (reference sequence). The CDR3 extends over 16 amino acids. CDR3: CASSSLAGAESGELFF. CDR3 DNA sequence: TGTGCCAGCAGTTCATTAGCGGGAGCGGAGTCCGGGGAGCTGTTTTTT.

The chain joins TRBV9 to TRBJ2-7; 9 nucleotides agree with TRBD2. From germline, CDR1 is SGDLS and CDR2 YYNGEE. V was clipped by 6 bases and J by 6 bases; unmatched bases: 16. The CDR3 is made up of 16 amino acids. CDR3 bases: TGTGCCAGCACCATAGGCCCCACAGCGGGAGGCAGCGAGCAGTACTTC. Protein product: CASTIGPTAGGSEQYF.

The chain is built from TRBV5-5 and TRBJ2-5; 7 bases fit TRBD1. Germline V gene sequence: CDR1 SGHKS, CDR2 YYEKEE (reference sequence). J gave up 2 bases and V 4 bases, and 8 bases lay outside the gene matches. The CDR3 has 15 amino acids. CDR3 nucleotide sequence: TGTGCCAGCAGCCTAGTTACAGGGGTTCAAGAGACCCAGTACTTC. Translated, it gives CASSLVTGVQETQYF. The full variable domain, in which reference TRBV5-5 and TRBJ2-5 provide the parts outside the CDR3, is DAGVTQSPTHLIKTRGQQVTLRCSPISGHKSVSWYQQVLGQGPQFIFQYYEKEERGRGNFPDRFSARQFPNYSSELNVNALLLGDSALYLCASSLVTGVQETQYFGPGTRLLVL.

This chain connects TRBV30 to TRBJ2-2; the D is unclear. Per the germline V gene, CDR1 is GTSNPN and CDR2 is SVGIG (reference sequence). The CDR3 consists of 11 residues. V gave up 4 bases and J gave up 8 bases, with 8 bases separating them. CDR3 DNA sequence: TGTGCCTGGACTCCTTGGGGGGAGCTGTTTTTT. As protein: CAWTPWGELFF.

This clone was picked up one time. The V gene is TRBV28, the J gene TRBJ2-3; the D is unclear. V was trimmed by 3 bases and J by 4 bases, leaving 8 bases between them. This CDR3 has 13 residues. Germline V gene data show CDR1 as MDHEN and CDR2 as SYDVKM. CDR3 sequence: CASSFGVPDTQYF. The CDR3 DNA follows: TGTGCCAGCAGTTTTGGAGTGCCAGATACGCAGTATTTT.

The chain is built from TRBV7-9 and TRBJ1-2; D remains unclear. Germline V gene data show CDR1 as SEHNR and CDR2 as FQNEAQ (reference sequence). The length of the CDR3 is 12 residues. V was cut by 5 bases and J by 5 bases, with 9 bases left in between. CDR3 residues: CASSPDAYGYTF. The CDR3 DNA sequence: TGTGCCAGCAGCCCAGACGCTTATGGCTACACCTTC. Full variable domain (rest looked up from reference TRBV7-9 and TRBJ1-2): DTGVSQNPRHKITKRGQNVTFRCDPISEHNRLYWYRQTLGQGPEFLTYFQNEAQLEKSRLLSDRFSAERPKGSFSTLEIQRTEQGDSAMYLCASSPDAYGYTFGSGTRLTVV.

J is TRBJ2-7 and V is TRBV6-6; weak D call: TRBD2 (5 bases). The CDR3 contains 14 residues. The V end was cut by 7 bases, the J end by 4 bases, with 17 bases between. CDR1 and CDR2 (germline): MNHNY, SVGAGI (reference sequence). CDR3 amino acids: CASTGSHGDYEQYF. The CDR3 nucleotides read TGTGCCAGCACCGGGTCTCACGGGGATTACGAGCAGTACTTC.

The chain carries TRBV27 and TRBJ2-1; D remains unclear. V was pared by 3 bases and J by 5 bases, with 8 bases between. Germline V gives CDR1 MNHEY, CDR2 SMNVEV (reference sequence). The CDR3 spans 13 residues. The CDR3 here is CASSFVQNNEQFF. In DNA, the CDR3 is TGTGCCAGCAGTTTTGTCCAGAACAATGAGCAGTTCTTC.

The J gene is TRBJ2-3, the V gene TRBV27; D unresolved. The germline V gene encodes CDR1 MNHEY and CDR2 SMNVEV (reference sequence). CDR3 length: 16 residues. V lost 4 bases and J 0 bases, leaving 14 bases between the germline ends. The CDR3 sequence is CASSSSPASSTDTQYF. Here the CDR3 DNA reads TGTGCCAGCAGTTCCTCCCCAGCGTCTAGCACAGATACGCAGTATTTT.

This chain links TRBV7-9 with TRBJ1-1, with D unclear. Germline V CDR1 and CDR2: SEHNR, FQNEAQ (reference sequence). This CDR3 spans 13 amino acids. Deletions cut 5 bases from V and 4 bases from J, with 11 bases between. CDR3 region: CASSRGEGTEAFF. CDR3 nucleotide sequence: TGTGCCAGCAGCCGTGGGGAGGGCACTGAAGCTTTCTTT. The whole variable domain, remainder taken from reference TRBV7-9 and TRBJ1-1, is DTGVSQNPRHKITKRGQNVTFRCDPISEHNRLYWYRQTLGQGPEFLTYFQNEAQLEKSRLLSDRFSAERPKGSFSTLEIQRTEQGDSAMYLCASSRGEGTEAFFGQGTRLTVV.

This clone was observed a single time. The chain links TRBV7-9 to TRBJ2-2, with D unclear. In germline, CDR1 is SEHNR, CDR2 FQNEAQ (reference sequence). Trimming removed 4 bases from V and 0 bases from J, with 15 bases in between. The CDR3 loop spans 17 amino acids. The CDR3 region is CASSSRVGEPNTGELFF. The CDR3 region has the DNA TGTGCCAGCAGCTCGCGAGTTGGGGAACCGAACACCGGGGAGCTGTTTTTT.

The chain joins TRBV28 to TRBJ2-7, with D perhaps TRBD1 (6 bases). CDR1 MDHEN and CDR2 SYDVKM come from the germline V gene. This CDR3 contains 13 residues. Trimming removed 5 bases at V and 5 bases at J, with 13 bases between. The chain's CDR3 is CASSIFRGNEQYF. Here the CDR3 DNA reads TGTGCCAGCAGTATCTTCAGGGGAAACGAGCAGTACTTC.

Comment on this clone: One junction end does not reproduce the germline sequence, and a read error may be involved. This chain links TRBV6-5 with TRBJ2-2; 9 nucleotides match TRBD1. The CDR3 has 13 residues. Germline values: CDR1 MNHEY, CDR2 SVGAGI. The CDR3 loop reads CASSYRDRGGLFF. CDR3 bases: TGTGCCAGCAGTTATCGAGACAGGGGGGGGCTGTTTTTT.

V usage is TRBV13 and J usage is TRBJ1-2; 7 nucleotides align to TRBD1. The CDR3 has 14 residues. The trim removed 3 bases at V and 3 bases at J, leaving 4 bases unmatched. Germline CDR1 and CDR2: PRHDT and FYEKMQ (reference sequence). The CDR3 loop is CASSFAQGDYGYTF. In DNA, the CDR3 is TGTGCCAGCAGCTTCGCCCAGGGGGACTATGGCTACACCTTC.

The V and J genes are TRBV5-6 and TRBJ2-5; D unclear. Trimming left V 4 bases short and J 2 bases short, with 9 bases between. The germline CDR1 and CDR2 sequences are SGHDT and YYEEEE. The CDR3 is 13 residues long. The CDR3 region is CASSHDTQETQYF. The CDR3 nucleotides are TGTGCCAGCAGCCACGACACTCAAGAGACCCAGTACTTC.

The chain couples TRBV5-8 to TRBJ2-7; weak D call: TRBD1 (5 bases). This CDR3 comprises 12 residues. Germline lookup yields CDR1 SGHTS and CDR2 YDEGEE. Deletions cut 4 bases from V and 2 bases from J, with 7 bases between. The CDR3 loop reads CASSTDTYEQYF. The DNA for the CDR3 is TGTGCCAGCAGCACGGACACCTACGAGCAGTACTTC.